This T cell receptor beta chain stems from a study of cytomegalovirus exposure and HLA in healthy donors. Study-level points and caveats: Later work found most CMV-associated TCR beta chains apparently HLA-restricted. Analyses of presence and absence presupposed an approximately uniform sequencing depth across donors. Serostatus for CMV was the only available immune exposure information. In an earlier analysis, in some 540 donors, most V segments appeared productive either ~87% or ~30% of the time.

The PCR was carried out with 60 Vbeta primers and 13 Jbeta primers. Clones were sequenced by immunoSEQ multiplex PCR, and TCRdb holds only the in-frame ones, with some missing. Seen here are some 150,000 clones, around 83% observed once, and the top ten hold roughly 2.3%. A note on this clone: Its antigen is unknown.

The CDR3 has 16 residues. With V trimmed by 4 bases and J by 5 bases, 6 bases remained unmatched. The germline V gene has CDR1 SGHKS and CDR2 YYEKEE (reference sequence). Sequenced sample: PBMCs. The sequence derives from a woman in her late teens or twenties in good health and CMV-seronegative. The chain has TRBV5-5 and TRBJ1-6; 10 bases are a match to TRBD1. The CDR3 DNA sequence: TGTGCCAGCAGCGCGGACAGGGGGGCCCATAATTCACCCCTCCACTTT. Protein product: CASSADRGAHNSPLHF.